This is a list of T cell receptor beta chains from one sample in a study of T-cell reconstitution after alpha-beta-depleted transplantation in children. From the PCR reads, TCRdb called clonotypes with MiXCR, one entry per CDR3 protein. The sample carries 250,000 to 300,000 distinct CDR3 sequences, 6% to 10% recorded once. This specimen consisted of peripheral blood, obtained 360 days after TCRalphabeta/CD19-depleted stem cell transplant. The receptors originated from a female patient under 10 years old who had a stem cell transplant for Fanconi anemia, so the T cells may come from the graft donor. CDR3s include the opening cysteine and the closing phenylalanine or tryptophan. D genes are given only for firm matches. Size is omitted from some rows. Given values are once, few, many or a class for expanded clones.

V gene: TRBV15; D gene: .; clone size: many; J gene: TRBJ2-1; CDR3 protein: CATSRAPFRGNEQFF; CDR3 DNA: TGTGCCACCAGCAGGGCCCCCTTCCGAGGCAATGAGCAGTTCTTC
V gene: TRBV29-1; D gene: .; clone size: many; J gene: TRBJ1-1; CDR3 protein: CSARIEWTEAFF; CDR3 DNA: TGCAGCGCTCGTATTGAGTGGACTGAAGCTTTCTTT
V gene: TRBV25-1; D gene: .; clone size: few; J gene: TRBJ2-5; CDR3 protein: CASSESASSKQETQYF; CDR3 DNA: TGTGCCAGCAGTGAATCTGCGAGTAGTAAACAAGAGACCCAGTACTTC
V gene: TRBV12-3/TRBV12-4; D gene: TRBD1; clone size: few; J gene: TRBJ1-1; CDR3 protein: CASSLHGTANTEAFF; CDR3 DNA: TGTGCCAGCAGTTTACATGGGACAGCGAACACTGAAGCTTTCTTT
V gene: TRBV7-2; D gene: .; clone size: many; J gene: TRBJ2-3; CDR3 protein: CASSGGGATDTQYF; CDR3 DNA: TGTGCCAGCAGCGGGGGCGGGGCCACAGATACGCAGTATTTT
V gene: TRBV28; D gene: TRBD2; clone size: many; J gene: TRBJ2-3; CDR3 protein: CASSHRGGADTQYF; CDR3 DNA: TGTGCCAGCAGCCATCGGGGGGGCGCAGATACGCAGTATTTT
V gene: TRBV6-1; D gene: TRBD2; clone size: few; J gene: TRBJ2-5; CDR3 protein: CASSEISPGLAGVRETQYF; CDR3 DNA: TGTGCCAGCAGTGAAATCTCGCCGGGACTAGCGGGAGTCCGGGAGACCCAGTACTTC
V gene: TRBV7-9; D gene: TRBD2; clone size: few; J gene: TRBJ2-7; CDR3 protein: CASSFGTSGGNFYEQYF; CDR3 DNA: TGTGCCAGCAGCTTTGGGACTAGCGGGGGAAACTTCTACGAGCAGTACTTC
V gene: TRBV5-1; D gene: .; clone size: many; J gene: TRBJ1-5; CDR3 protein: CASSLWPDSQPQHF; CDR3 DNA: TGCGCCAGCAGCCTCTGGCCGGATAGTCAGCCCCAGCATTTT
V gene: TRBV5-1; D gene: .; clone size: many; J gene: TRBJ2-3; CDR3 protein: CASSLGQPRDTQYF; CDR3 DNA: TGCGCCAGCAGCTTGGGTCAGCCCAGGGATACGCAGTATTTT
V gene: TRBV29-1; D gene: TRBD1; clone size: many; J gene: TRBJ2-3; CDR3 protein: CSVLEDRASTDTQYF; CDR3 DNA: TGCAGCGTTCTCGAGGACAGGGCAAGCACAGATACGCAGTATTTT
V gene: TRBV6-1; D gene: .; clone size: many; J gene: TRBJ1-1; CDR3 protein: CASSPPGVTEAFF; CDR3 DNA: TGTGCCAGCAGTCCTCCGGGGGTGACTGAAGCTTTCTTT
V gene: TRBV11-2; D gene: .; clone size: few; J gene: TRBJ1-3; CDR3 protein: CASSSDRISGNTIYF; CDR3 DNA: TGTGCCAGCAGCTCGGACAGAATCTCTGGAAACACCATATATTTT
V gene: TRBV7-2; D gene: .; clone size: many; J gene: TRBJ1-1; CDR3 protein: CASSLETRPGDEAFF; CDR3 DNA: TGTGCCAGCAGCTTAGAAACCCGTCCCGGGGATGAAGCTTTCTTT
V gene: TRBV28; D gene: TRBD1; clone size: many; J gene: TRBJ1-5; CDR3 protein: CASLPGTGNIQPQHF; CDR3 DNA: TGTGCCAGCCTTCCCGGGACAGGAAATATTCAGCCCCAGCATTTT
V gene: TRBV30; D gene: .; clone size: .; J gene: TRBJ2-1; CDR3 protein: CAWSVLLRHVFGSYNEQFF; CDR3 DNA: TGTGCCTGGAGTGTACTGCTGCGCCATGTCTTTGGCTCCTACAATGAGCAGTTCTTC
V gene: TRBV6-2/TRBV6-3; D gene: TRBD2; clone size: few; J gene: TRBJ2-7; CDR3 protein: CASSWGLENYEQYF; CDR3 DNA: TGTGCCAGCAGTTGGGGACTAGAAAACTACGAGCAGTACTTC
V gene: TRBV7-2; D gene: .; clone size: many; J gene: TRBJ2-7; CDR3 protein: CASSLVQTHEQYF; CDR3 DNA: TGTGCCAGCAGCTTAGTGCAGACGCACGAGCAGTACTTC
V gene: TRBV2; D gene: TRBD2; clone size: few; J gene: TRBJ2-7; CDR3 protein: CASSRASGSYEQYF; CDR3 DNA: TGTGCCAGCTCCCGGGCTAGCGGCTCCTACGAGCAGTACTTC
V gene: TRBV25-1; D gene: .; clone size: few; J gene: TRBJ1-2; CDR3 protein: CASSSGASLRGYTF; CDR3 DNA: TGTGCCAGCAGTTCTGGGGCATCGCTGAGGGGCTACACCTTC
V gene: TRBV6-1; D gene: .; clone size: many; J gene: TRBJ2-6; CDR3 protein: CASSPGQGTSGANVLTF; CDR3 DNA: TGTGCCAGCAGCCCTGGACAAGGGACCTCTGGGGCCAACGTCCTGACTTTC
V gene: TRBV3-1; D gene: .; clone size: .; J gene: TRBJ1-5; CDR3 protein: CATSPTRQPDQPQHF; CDR3 DNA: TGTGCCACCAGCCCTACAAGGCAGCCTGATCAGCCCCAGCATTTT
V gene: TRBV20-1; D gene: .; clone size: many; J gene: TRBJ2-2; CDR3 protein: CSARQGALGTGELFF; CDR3 DNA: TGCAGTGCTAGACAAGGGGCGCTTGGCACCGGGGAGCTGTTTTTT
V gene: TRBV4-1; D gene: .; clone size: many; J gene: TRBJ2-1; CDR3 protein: CASSQDGDDSFYNEQFF; CDR3 DNA: TGCGCCAGCAGCCAAGATGGCGACGACTCCTTCTACAATGAGCAGTTCTTC
V gene: TRBV20-1; D gene: .; clone size: many; J gene: TRBJ2-7; CDR3 protein: CSARRDNSYEQYF; CDR3 DNA: TGCAGTGCTAGACGGGACAATTCCTACGAGCAGTACTTC
V gene: TRBV7-2; D gene: TRBD2; clone size: many; J gene: TRBJ2-3; CDR3 protein: CASSFSAGVADTQYF; CDR3 DNA: TGTGCCAGCAGCTTTTCAGCGGGAGTCGCAGATACGCAGTATTTT
V gene: TRBV20-1; D gene: .; clone size: many; J gene: TRBJ1-5; CDR3 protein: CSARVTGKNSNQPQHF; CDR3 DNA: TGCAGTGCTAGAGTGACGGGAAAGAATAGCAATCAGCCCCAGCATTTT
V gene: TRBV9; D gene: .; clone size: few; J gene: TRBJ1-2; CDR3 protein: CASSSIGQGYTF; CDR3 DNA: TGTGCCAGCAGCTCAATAGGGCAGGGCTACACCTTC
V gene: TRBV7-3; D gene: TRBD2; clone size: few; J gene: TRBJ2-7; CDR3 protein: CASSLAGGPTEQYF; CDR3 DNA: TGTGCCAGCAGCTTGGCGGGAGGGCCGACCGAGCAGTACTTC
V gene: TRBV10-3; D gene: .; clone size: many; J gene: TRBJ2-6; CDR3 protein: CAISAGSGANVLTF; CDR3 DNA: TGTGCCATCAGTGCCGGCTCTGGGGCCAACGTCCTGACTTTC
V gene: TRBV5-5; D gene: TRBD1; clone size: many; J gene: TRBJ2-7; CDR3 protein: CASSTSGTGVYEQYF; CDR3 DNA: TGTGCCAGCAGCACGTCCGGGACAGGGGTCTACGAGCAGTACTTC
V gene: TRBV6-1; D gene: TRBD1; clone size: many; J gene: TRBJ2-3; CDR3 protein: CASSRQGIGMETTQYF; CDR3 DNA: TGTGCCAGCAGTCGACAGGGGATTGGGATGGAGACTACGCAGTATTTT
V gene: TRBV7-2; D gene: .; clone size: .; J gene: TRBJ1-5; CDR3 protein: CASSLGGANQPQHF; CDR3 DNA: TGTGCCAGCTCCCTCGGGGGCGCCAATCAGCCCCAGCATTTT
V gene: TRBV27; D gene: .; clone size: .; J gene: TRBJ2-5; CDR3 protein: CASSPIPQETQYF; CDR3 DNA: TGTGCCAGCAGTCCCATACCCCAAGAGACCCAGTACTTC
V gene: TRBV28; D gene: .; clone size: many; J gene: TRBJ2-4; CDR3 protein: CASTKYGSAKNIQYF; CDR3 DNA: TGTGCCAGCACCAAATACGGTTCAGCCAAAAACATTCAGTACTTC
V gene: TRBV20-1; D gene: .; clone size: many; J gene: TRBJ1-2; CDR3 protein: CSAIPRSSPLYGYTF; CDR3 DNA: TGCAGTGCTATTCCGAGATCGAGTCCTCTCTATGGCTACACCTTC
V gene: TRBV7-3; D gene: TRBD2; clone size: few; J gene: TRBJ2-3; CDR3 protein: CASSATSGGITDTQYF; CDR3 DNA: TGTGCCAGCAGCGCCACTAGCGGGGGGATCACAGATACGCAGTATTTT
V gene: TRBV7-9; D gene: TRBD2; clone size: few; J gene: TRBJ2-2; CDR3 protein: CASSSRGGNGELFF; CDR3 DNA: TGTGCCAGCAGCTCCCGGGGAGGGAACGGGGAGCTGTTTTTT